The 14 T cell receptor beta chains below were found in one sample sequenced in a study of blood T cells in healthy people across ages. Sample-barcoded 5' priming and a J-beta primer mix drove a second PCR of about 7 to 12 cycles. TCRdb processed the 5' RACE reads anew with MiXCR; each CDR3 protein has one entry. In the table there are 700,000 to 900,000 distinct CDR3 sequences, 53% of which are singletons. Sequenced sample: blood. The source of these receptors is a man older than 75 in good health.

The chain's CDR3 is CASSRSGLAEYNEQFF. In DNA form, the CDR3 reads TGCGCCAGCAGCCGCTCGGGACTAGCGGAGTACAATGAGCAGTTCTTC. This chain uses TRBV5-1 with TRBJ2-1, with 11 positions matching TRBD2. The V gene end was trimmed by 4 bases and the J gene end by 4 bases; junction bases not matched to a gene: 7. CDR3 length: 16 residues. Germline V gene lookup returns CDR1 SGHRS and CDR2 YFSETQ.

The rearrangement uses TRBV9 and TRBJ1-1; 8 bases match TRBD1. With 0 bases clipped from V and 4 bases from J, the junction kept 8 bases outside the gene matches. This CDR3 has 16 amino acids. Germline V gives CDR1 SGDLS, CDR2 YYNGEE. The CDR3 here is CASSVGRGPLSTEAFF. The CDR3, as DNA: TGTGCCAGCAGCGTAGGCAGGGGGCCGCTGAGCACTGAAGCTTTCTTT.

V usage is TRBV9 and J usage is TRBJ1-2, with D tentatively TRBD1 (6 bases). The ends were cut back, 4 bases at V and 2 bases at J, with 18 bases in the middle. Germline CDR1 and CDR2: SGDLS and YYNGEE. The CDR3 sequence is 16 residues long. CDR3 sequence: CASSRLVQGKNYGYTF. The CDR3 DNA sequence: TGTGCCAGCAGCCGCCTGGTACAGGGCAAAAACTATGGCTACACCTTC.

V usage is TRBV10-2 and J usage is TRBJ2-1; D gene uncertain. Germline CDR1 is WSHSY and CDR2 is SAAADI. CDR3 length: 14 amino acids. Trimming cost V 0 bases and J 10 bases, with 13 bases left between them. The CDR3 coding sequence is TGCGCCAGCAGTGAGTCGCTTCCCGGCATGGAGCAGTTCTTC. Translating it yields CASSESLPGMEQFF.

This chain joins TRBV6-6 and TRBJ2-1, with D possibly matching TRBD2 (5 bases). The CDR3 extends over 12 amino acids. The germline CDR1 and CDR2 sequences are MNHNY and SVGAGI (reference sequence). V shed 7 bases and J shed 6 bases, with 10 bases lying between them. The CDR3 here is CASTRDLNEQFF. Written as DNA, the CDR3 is TGTGCCAGCACGAGGGATCTCAATGAGCAGTTCTTC.

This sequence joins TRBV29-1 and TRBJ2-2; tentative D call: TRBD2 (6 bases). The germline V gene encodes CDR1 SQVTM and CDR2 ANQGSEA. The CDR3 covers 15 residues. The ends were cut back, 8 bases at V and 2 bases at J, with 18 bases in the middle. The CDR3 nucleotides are TGCAGCTCTGGACGCGGAGGGGTCAACACCGGGGAGCTGTTTTTT. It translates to CSSGRGGVNTGELFF.

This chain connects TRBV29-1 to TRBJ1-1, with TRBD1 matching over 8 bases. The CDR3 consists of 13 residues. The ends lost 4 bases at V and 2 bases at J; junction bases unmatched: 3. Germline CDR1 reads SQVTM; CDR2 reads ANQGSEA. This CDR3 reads CSVAAGGNTEAFF. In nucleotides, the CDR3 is TGCAGCGTTGCTGCAGGGGGCAACACTGAAGCTTTCTTT.

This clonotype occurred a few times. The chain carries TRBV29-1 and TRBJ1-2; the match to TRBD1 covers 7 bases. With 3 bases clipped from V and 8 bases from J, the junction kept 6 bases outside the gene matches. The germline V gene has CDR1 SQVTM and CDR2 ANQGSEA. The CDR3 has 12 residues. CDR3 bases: TGCAGCGTTGAGAAGGGGGCGCGCGGCTACACCTTC. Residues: CSVEKGARGYTF.

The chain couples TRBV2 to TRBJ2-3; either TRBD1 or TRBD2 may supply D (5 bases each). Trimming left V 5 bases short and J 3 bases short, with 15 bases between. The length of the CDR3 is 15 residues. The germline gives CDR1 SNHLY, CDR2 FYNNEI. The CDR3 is CASSPGTATTDTQYF. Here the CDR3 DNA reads TGTGCCAGCAGTCCCGGGACCGCAACGACAGATACGCAGTATTTT.

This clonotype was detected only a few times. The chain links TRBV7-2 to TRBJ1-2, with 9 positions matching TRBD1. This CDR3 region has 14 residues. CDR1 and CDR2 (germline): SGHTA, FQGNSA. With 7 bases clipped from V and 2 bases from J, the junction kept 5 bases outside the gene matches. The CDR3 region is CASIGGTGNYGYTF. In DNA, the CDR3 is TGTGCCAGCATCGGGGGGACAGGGAACTATGGCTACACCTTC.

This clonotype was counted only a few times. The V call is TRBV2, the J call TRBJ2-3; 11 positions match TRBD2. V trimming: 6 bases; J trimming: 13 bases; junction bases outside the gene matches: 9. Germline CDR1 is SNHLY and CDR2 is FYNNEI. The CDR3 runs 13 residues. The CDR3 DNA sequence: TGTGCCAGCAGGGGGTCTCCTAGCGGGAGGAAGTATTTT. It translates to CASRGSPSGRKYF.

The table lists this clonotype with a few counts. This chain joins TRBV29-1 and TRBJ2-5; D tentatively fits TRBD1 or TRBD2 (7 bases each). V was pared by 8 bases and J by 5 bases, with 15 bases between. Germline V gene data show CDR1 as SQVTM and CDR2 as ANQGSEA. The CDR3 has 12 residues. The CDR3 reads CSFRGGGETQYF. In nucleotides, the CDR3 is TGCAGCTTCAGGGGGGGCGGGGAGACCCAGTACTTC.

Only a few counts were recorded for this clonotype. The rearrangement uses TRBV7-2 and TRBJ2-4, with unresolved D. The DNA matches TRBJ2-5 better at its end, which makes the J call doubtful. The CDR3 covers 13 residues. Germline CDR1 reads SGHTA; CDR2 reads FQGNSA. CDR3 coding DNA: TGTGCCAGCAGCTTAGTCGATCTAGAGACCCAGTACTTC. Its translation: CASSLVDLETQYF.

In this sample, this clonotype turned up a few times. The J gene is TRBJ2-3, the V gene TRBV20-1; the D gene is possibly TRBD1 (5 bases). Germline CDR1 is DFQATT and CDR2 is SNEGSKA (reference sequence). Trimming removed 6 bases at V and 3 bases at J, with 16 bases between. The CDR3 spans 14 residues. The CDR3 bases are TGCAGTGCCACGTATCAGGGCACTACAGATACGCAGTATTTT. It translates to CSATYQGTTDTQYF.